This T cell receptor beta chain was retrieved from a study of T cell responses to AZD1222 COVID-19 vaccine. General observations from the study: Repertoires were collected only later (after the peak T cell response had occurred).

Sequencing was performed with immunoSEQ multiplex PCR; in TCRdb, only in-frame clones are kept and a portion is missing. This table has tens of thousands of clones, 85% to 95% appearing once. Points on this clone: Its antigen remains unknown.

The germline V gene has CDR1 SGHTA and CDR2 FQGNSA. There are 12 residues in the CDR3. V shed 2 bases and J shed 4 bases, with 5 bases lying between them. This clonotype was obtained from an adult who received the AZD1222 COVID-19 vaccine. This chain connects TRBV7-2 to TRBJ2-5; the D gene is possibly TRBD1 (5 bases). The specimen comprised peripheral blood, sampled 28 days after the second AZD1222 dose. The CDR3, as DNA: TGTGCCAGCAGCTTACAGGGAGAGACCCAGTACTTC. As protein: CASSLQGETQYF.